What follows are 23 T cell receptor beta chains derived from one specimen sequenced in a study of shared clonotypes between healthy human individuals. The assay was immunoSEQ multiplex PCR, and TCRdb's table has in-frame clones only and misses some. In the table there are 2 million to 3 million clones, about 92% of which are singletons. Sequencing was carried out using naive CD4+ T cells sorted from blood. As for subset: CD45RA+ positively selected. Receptors were obtained from a man aged 18 to 30 in good health.

This clone was recorded once. The chain employs TRBV18 and TRBJ2-5; possible D gene TRBD1, 5 bases. Germline values: CDR1 KGHSH, CDR2 LQKENI. The CDR3 runs to 12 residues. The ends were cut back, 3 bases at V and 9 bases at J, with 11 bases in the middle. CDR3 amino acids: CASSPPKGAQYF. CDR3 DNA: TGTGCCAGCTCACCGCCGAAAGGGGCCCAGTACTTC.

The V and J genes are TRBV5-1 and TRBJ2-7; 7 nucleotides line up with TRBD1. Germline CDR1 is SGHRS and CDR2 is YFSETQ. The CDR3 totals 15 residues. With 4 bases clipped from V and 3 bases from J, the junction kept 10 bases outside the gene matches. The CDR3 coding sequence is TGCGCCAGCAGCCCCGGGGACAGCCTACACTACGAGCAGTACTTC. Its protein is CASSPGDSLHYEQYF.

This chain uses TRBV29-1 with TRBJ2-7, with TRBD1 identical over 8 bases. With V trimmed by 4 bases and J by 3 bases, 2 bases remained unmatched. This CDR3 is built from 12 residues. The V gene's germline CDR1 is SQVTM and CDR2 ANQGSEA. The chain's CDR3 is CSVADRDYEQYF. CDR3 coding DNA: TGCAGCGTTGCGGACAGGGACTACGAGCAGTACTTC.

The J gene is TRBJ2-7, the V gene TRBV11-1, with a possible D match to TRBD1 (6 bases). V lost 0 bases, J lost 8 bases, and 11 bases lay in between. The CDR3 runs 13 residues. Germline assignment: CDR1 SGHAT and CDR2 FQDESV (reference sequence). The CDR3 sequence is CASSLAGDTKQYF. The DNA for the CDR3 is TGTGCCAGCAGCTTAGCAGGGGACACAAAGCAGTACTTC.

V and J are TRBV6-6 and TRBJ2-2, with 9 nucleotides matching TRBD2. This CDR3 spans 14 amino acids. The germline V gene encodes CDR1 MNHNY and CDR2 SVGAGI (reference sequence). The trim removed 7 bases at V and 5 bases at J, leaving 5 bases unmatched. The CDR3 loop reads CASTAGGATGELFF. CDR3 sequence (DNA): TGTGCCAGCACGGCGGGGGGGGCAACCGGGGAGCTGTTTTTT.

The chain carries TRBV7-2 and TRBJ1-1; D not resolved. The CDR3 loop spans 15 amino acids. From germline, CDR1 is SGHTA and CDR2 FQGNSA. V was clipped by 5 bases and J by 1 base, with 14 bases between them. This CDR3 is CASSQVGRGNTEAFF. The CDR3 DNA reads TGTGCCAGCAGCCAGGTGGGGAGAGGGAACACTGAAGCTTTCTTT.

This sequence joins TRBV6-5 and TRBJ2-1, with unresolved D. Germline lookup yields CDR1 MNHEY and CDR2 SVGAGI. V dropped 6 bases and J dropped 0 bases, with 9 bases sitting between them. This CDR3 comprises 14 residues. The CDR3 protein is CASSTSSSYNEQFF. CDR3 DNA sequence: TGTGCCAGCAGCACCAGTAGCTCCTACAATGAGCAGTTCTTC.

This chain uses TRBV2 with TRBJ2-1, with a tentative D call TRBD1 (7 bases). V lost 6 bases and J lost 0, with 15 bases in between. The CDR3 is made up of 16 amino acids. Germline CDR1 SNHLY, CDR2 FYNNEI. CDR3 sequence: CASSGGQLISYNEQFF. In DNA, the CDR3 is TGTGCCAGCAGCGGGGGACAGCTGATCTCCTACAATGAGCAGTTCTTC.

The count of this clone is one. The chain couples TRBV28 to TRBJ1-6; a possible D gene is TRBD1 (5 bases). V gave up 7 bases and J gave up 6 bases, with 19 bases separating them. This CDR3 comprises 16 residues. Germline V gives CDR1 MDHEN, CDR2 SYDVKM. The CDR3 DNA reads as TGTGCCAGCACCATAGGTCCGGGACGGAGTAATTCACCCCTCCACTTT. The encoded protein is CASTIGPGRSNSPLHF.

This clone was found once. This chain links TRBV4-1 with TRBJ2-2; a weak D match, TRBD1 (5 bases). This CDR3 contains 15 residues. Trimming took 1 base from V and 1 from J, leaving 7 bases between them. CDR1 is MGHRA and CDR2 is YSYEKL in the germline V gene. The DNA of the CDR3 is TGCGCCAGCAGCCAAGGACAGCTGAACACCGGGGAGCTGTTTTTT. Amino acid sequence: CASSQGQLNTGELFF.

The rearrangement uses TRBV6-6 and TRBJ2-7; TRBD1 might be the D (5 bases). Germline V CDR1 and CDR2: MNHNY, SVGAGI (reference sequence). The CDR3 has 13 residues. The germline V and J ends were trimmed by 2 bases and 6 bases, with 11 bases remaining between them. CDR3 loop: CASSYGRVSEQYF. The CDR3 region has the DNA TGTGCCAGCAGTTACGGCAGGGTATCCGAGCAGTACTTC.

This clone came up once. The chain uses TRBV30 and TRBJ1-2; possible D gene TRBD1, 5 bases. This CDR3 spans 13 amino acids. Germline CDR1 reads GTSNPN; CDR2 reads SVGIG (reference sequence). The germline V and J ends were trimmed by 2 bases and 4 bases, with 11 bases remaining between them. CDR3 residues: CAWSPRGSYGYTF. The CDR3 region has the DNA TGTGCCTGGAGTCCGAGGGGTTCCTATGGCTACACCTTC.

This chain links TRBV5-1 with TRBJ2-1; D may be TRBD1 or TRBD2 (5 bases each). The CDR3 runs to 14 residues. Trimming removed 4 bases at V and 5 bases at J, with 13 bases between. The V gene's germline CDR1 is SGHRS and CDR2 YFSETQ. The CDR3 region has the DNA TGCGCCAGCAGCCCCGCCGGGACCCACAATGAGCAGTTCTTC. Translated: CASSPAGTHNEQFF.

The chain joins TRBV6-6 to TRBJ2-5, with TRBD2 matching 7 bases. Trimming cost V 2 bases and J 5 bases; bases outside gene matches: 2. The CDR3 is 13 amino acids. Germline V gene sequence: CDR1 MNHNY, CDR2 SVGAGI (reference sequence). Here the CDR3 DNA reads TGTGCCAGCAGTTACGCCGGGGGGGAGACCCAGTACTTC. Its translation: CASSYAGGETQYF.

The gene calls are TRBV6-5 and TRBJ2-7; 11 positions agree with TRBD1. The CDR3 length is 16 residues. Trimming cost V 2 bases and J 0 bases; bases outside gene matches: 3. The germline CDR1 and CDR2 sequences are MNHEY and SVGAGI. The chain's CDR3 is CASSYGQGASSYEQYF. The DNA of the CDR3 is TGTGCCAGCAGTTACGGACAGGGGGCGTCCTCCTACGAGCAGTACTTC.

The J gene is TRBJ2-1, the V gene TRBV10-2, with 11 bases fitting TRBD2. J gave up 5 bases and V 7 bases, and 4 bases lay outside the gene matches. There are 14 residues in the CDR3. Germline V gives CDR1 WSHSY, CDR2 SAAADI. The CDR3, as DNA: TGCGCCAGCAATGTAGCGGGGGGGGACAATGAGCAGTTCTTC. Translation: CASNVAGGDNEQFF.

The chain uses TRBV11-2 and TRBJ2-2; D not resolved. The CDR3 runs to 15 residues. Trimming removed 5 bases at V and 5 bases at J, with 15 bases between. Germline V gene lookup returns CDR1 SGHAT and CDR2 FQNNGV. The CDR3 sequence is CASSQSAGPTGELFF. CDR3 DNA: TGTGCCAGCAGCCAATCGGCCGGGCCTACCGGGGAGCTGTTTTTT.

This chain uses TRBV30 with TRBJ2-7; D might be TRBD2 (5 bases). V lost 5 bases, J lost 1 base, and 15 bases lay in between. Germline CDR1 reads GTSNPN; CDR2 reads SVGIG (reference sequence). The CDR3 spans 14 residues. CDR3: CAWRLLDGSYEQYF. Here the CDR3 DNA reads TGTGCCTGGCGGCTACTAGACGGGTCCTACGAGCAGTACTTC.

This clone came up a few times. The genes are TRBV18 and TRBJ1-4, with D possibly being TRBD1 (5 bases). Germline V lookup: CDR1 KGHSH, CDR2 LQKENI. The CDR3 is 14 amino acids. Trimming took off 2 bases at V and 7 bases at J, with 11 bases between the two ends. The CDR3 DNA is TGTGCCAGCTCACCAGCAGGGAGGGGTGAAAAACTGTTTTTT. This codes for CASSPAGRGEKLFF.

As to this clone: This specimen includes other DNA sequences encoding the same CDR3. V and J are TRBV7-2 and TRBJ2-3; possible D gene TRBD1, 5 bases. This CDR3 has 14 residues. The V end lost 3 bases, the J end lost 2 bases, and 9 bases lay between the germline ends. In germline, CDR1 is SGHTA, CDR2 FQGNSA. In DNA, the CDR3 is TGTGCCAGCAGCTTTAGCAGGGCCACAGATACGCAGTATTTT. Translation: CASSFSRATDTQYF.

Concerning this clone itself: Other DNA variants within this sample encode the same CDR3. V and J are TRBV5-1 and TRBJ1-3; 7 nucleotides match TRBD1. The junction had 4 bases not matched to a gene; V was cut back by 4 bases and J by 3 bases. Per the germline V gene, CDR1 is SGHRS and CDR2 is YFSETQ. The CDR3 length is 14 residues. The CDR3 loop is CASSRGQDGNTIYF. CDR3 bases: TGCGCCAGCAGCCGAGGACAGGATGGAAACACCATATATTTT.

V gene TRBV23-1 combines with J gene TRBJ2-1, with D unclear. TRBV23-1 is sorted into the ORF group, with uncertain function. V was cut by 2 bases and J by 8 bases, with 19 bases left in between. CDR3 length equals 16 residues. CDR3 in amino acids: CASSQQKVSFFDEQFF. The CDR3 DNA sequence: TGCGCCAGCAGTCAACAAAAGGTTTCGTTTTTCGATGAGCAGTTCTTC.

Comment on this clone: The sample carries other DNA sequences with the same CDR3. The J gene is TRBJ2-7, the V gene TRBV11-2; the D is unclear. Trimming removed 5 bases from V and 3 bases from J, with 8 bases in between. The CDR3 totals 12 residues. Germline V gene lookup returns CDR1 SGHAT and CDR2 FQNNGV. CDR3 sequence reads: CASSPSGYEQYF. The CDR3 region has the DNA TGTGCCAGCAGCCCTTCGGGCTACGAGCAGTACTTC. The full variable domain, completed using reference TRBV11-2 and TRBJ2-7, is EAGVAQSPRYKIIEKRQSVAFWCNPISGHATLYWYQQILGQGPKLLIQFQNNGVVDDSQLPKDRFSAERLKGVDSTLKIQPAKLEDSAVYLCASSPSGYEQYFGPGTRLTVT.